This is a list of T cell receptor beta chains from one sample in a study of read filtering for tumor transcriptome and immune sequencing. A single record per CDR3 protein comes from TCRdb applying MiXCR to the reads. The data contain fewer than 35,000 distinct CDR3 sequences, 15% to 20% of them singletons. The specimen was a population of CD138-negative cells sorted from bone marrow. Source of these receptors: a donor at least 40 years old with multiple myeloma. Each CDR3 is given with its conserved first and last residue. The D gene is left open where the match is weak. Size is omitted from some rows. Given values are once, few, many or a class for expanded clones.

d_call	clone_size	v_call	j_call	cdr3_aa	cdr3_nt
-	many	TRBV30	TRBJ2-1	CAWSPASVYNEQFF	TGTGCCTGGAGTCCGGCTAGCGTCTACAATGAGCAGTTCTTC
-	many	TRBV7-9	TRBJ2-2	CASSLKTADTGELFF	TGTGCCAGCAGCTTGAAGACAGCCGACACCGGGGAGCTGTTTTTT
-	many	TRBV29-1	TRBJ1-2	CSVEPGPYGYTF	TGCAGCGTTGAACCAGGTCCCTATGGCTACACCTTC
TRBD1	many	TRBV27	TRBJ1-5	CASGDRGWQPQHF	TGTGCCAGCGGAGACAGGGGATGGCAGCCCCAGCATTTT
TRBD2	many	TRBV20-1	TRBJ2-3	CSATTSGGADTQYF	TGCAGTGCTACGACTAGCGGGGGGGCAGATACGCAGTATTTT
-	many	TRBV18	TRBJ2-5	CASSPYGQQETQYF	TGTGCCAGCTCACCCTACGGACAGCAAGAGACCCAGTACTTC
-	many	TRBV19	TRBJ2-2	CASQVGPGELFF	TGTGCCAGCCAAGTCGGGCCCGGGGAGCTGTTTTTT
TRBD2	many	TRBV28	TRBJ2-1	CASSRTSFSHNEQFF	TGTGCCAGCAGTCGGACTAGCTTCTCCCACAATGAGCAGTTCTTC
-	many	TRBV12-3/TRBV12-4	TRBJ2-7	CASSLFEVYEQYF	TGTGCCAGCAGTTTATTCGAAGTCTACGAGCAGTACTTC
-	many	TRBV28	TRBJ2-7	CASSLPGTYEQYF	TGTGCCAGCAGTTTACCAGGGACCTACGAGCAGTACTTC
-	many	TRBV2	TRBJ1-1	CASSNGQLLTEAFF	TGTGCCAGCAGTAACGGGCAGCTTCTCACTGAAGCTTTCTTT
-	many	TRBV15	TRBJ1-1	CATSRGDGMNTEAFF	TGTGCCACCAGCAGAGGGGACGGGATGAACACTGAAGCTTTCTTT
-	-	TRBV28	TRBJ2-1	CASRSQGTAEQFF	TGTGCCAGCAGGTCACAGGGCACGGCTGAGCAGTTCTTC
-	-	TRBV6-2/TRBV6-3	TRBJ2-1	CASSYSMAPGNKQFF	TGTGCCAGCAGTTACTCGATGGCCCCGGGGAATAAGCAATTCTTC
TRBD2	medium-sized	TRBV9	TRBJ2-2	CASSSSGGPVMNTGELFF	TGTGCCAGCAGCTCTAGCGGGGGCCCTGTAATGAACACCGGGGAGCTGTTTTTT
-	many	TRBV7-9	TRBJ2-1	CASSWGRGSYNEQFF	TGTGCCAGCAGCTGGGGGCGGGGATCCTACAATGAGCAGTTCTTC